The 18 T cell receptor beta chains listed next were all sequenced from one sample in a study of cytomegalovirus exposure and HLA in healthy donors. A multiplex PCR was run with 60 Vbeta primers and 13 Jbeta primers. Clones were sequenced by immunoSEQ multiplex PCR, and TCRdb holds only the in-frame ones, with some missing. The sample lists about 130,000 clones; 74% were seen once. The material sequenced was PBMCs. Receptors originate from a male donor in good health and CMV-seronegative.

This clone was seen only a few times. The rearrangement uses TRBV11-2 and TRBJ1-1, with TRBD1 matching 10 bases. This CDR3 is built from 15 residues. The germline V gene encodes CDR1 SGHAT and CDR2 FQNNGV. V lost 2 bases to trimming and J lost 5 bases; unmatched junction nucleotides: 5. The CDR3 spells CASSLTPGQGTEAFF. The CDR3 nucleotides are TGTGCCAGCAGCTTAACTCCGGGACAGGGGACTGAAGCTTTCTTT.

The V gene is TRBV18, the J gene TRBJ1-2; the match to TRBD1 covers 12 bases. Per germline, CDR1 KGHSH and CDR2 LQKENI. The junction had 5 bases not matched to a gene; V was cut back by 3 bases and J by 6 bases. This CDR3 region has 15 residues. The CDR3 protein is CASSPRDRGHDGYTF. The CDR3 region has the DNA TGTGCCAGCTCACCCCGGGACAGGGGGCACGATGGCTACACCTTC.

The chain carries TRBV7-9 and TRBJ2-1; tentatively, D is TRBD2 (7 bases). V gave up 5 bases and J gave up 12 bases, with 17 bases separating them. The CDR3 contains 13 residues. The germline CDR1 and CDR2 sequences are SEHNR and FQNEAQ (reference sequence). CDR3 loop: CASSPGGPAGQFF. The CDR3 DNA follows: TGTGCCAGCAGCCCGGGGGGCCCCGCGGGGCAGTTCTTC.

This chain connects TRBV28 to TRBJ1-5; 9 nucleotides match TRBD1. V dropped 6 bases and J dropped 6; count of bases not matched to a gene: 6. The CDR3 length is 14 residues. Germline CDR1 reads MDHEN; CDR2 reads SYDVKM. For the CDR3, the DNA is TGTGCCAGCAGAGAACAGGGGGCCGGTCAGCCCCAGCATTTT. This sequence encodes CASREQGAGQPQHF. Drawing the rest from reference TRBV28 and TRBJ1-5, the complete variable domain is DVKVTQSSRYLVKRTGEKVFLECVQDMDHENMFWYRQDPGLGLRLIYFSYDVKMKEKGDIPEGYSVSREKKERFSLILESASTNQTSMYLCASREQGAGQPQHFGDGTRLSIL.

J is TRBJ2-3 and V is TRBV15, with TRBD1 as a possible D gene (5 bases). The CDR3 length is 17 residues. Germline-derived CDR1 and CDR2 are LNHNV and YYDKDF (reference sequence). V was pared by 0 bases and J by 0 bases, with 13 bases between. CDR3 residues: CATSRDRRVDSTDTQYF. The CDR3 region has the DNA TGTGCCACCAGCAGAGATCGCAGGGTCGATAGCACAGATACGCAGTATTTT.

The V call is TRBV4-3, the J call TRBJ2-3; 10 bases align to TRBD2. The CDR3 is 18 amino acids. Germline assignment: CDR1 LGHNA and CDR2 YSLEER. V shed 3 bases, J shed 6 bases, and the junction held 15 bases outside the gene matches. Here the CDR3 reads CASSHDGTSEKGGDTQYF. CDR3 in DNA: TGCGCCAGCAGCCATGATGGGACTAGCGAGAAAGGGGGGGATACGCAGTATTTT.

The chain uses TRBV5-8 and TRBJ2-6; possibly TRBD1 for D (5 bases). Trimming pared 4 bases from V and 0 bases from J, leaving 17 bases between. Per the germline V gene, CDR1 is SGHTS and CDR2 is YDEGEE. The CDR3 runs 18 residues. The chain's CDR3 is CASSVKQSTGSGANVLTF. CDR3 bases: TGTGCCAGCAGCGTGAAACAAAGCACAGGCTCTGGGGCCAACGTCCTGACTTTC.

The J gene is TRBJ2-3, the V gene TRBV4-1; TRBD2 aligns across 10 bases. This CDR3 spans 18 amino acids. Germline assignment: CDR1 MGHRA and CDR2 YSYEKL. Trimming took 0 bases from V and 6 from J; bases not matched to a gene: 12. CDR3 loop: CASSQEPLAGAPGDTQYF. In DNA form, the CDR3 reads TGCGCCAGCAGCCAAGAACCCCTAGCGGGGGCCCCCGGGGATACGCAGTATTTT.

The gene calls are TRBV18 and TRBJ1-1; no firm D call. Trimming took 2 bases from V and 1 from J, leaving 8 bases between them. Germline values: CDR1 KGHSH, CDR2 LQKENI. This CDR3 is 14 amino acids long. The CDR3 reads CASSPGQANTEAFF. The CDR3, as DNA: TGTGCCAGCTCACCAGGGCAAGCGAACACTGAAGCTTTCTTT.

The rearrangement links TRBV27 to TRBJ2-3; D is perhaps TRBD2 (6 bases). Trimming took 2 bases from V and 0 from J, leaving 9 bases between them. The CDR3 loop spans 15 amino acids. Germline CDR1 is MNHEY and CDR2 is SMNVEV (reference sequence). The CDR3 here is CASSLGGTSTDTQYF. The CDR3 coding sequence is TGTGCCAGCAGTTTAGGCGGGACGAGCACAGATACGCAGTATTTT.

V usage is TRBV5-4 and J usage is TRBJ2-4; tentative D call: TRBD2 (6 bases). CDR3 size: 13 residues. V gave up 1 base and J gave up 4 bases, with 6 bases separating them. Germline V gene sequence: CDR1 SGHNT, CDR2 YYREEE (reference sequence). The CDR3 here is CASSLSGKNIQYF. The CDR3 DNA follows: TGTGCCAGCAGCTTGAGCGGGAAAAACATTCAGTACTTC. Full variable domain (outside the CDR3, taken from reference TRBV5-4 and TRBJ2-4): ETGVTQSPTHLIKTRGQQVTLRCSSQSGHNTVSWYQQALGQGPQFIFQYYREEENGRGNFPPRFSGLQFPNYSSELNVNALELDDSALYLCASSLSGKNIQYFGAGTRLSVL.

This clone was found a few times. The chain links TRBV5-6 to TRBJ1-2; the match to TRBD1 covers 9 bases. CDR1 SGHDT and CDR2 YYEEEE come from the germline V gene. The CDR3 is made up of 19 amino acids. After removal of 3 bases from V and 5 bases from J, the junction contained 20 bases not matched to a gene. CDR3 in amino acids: CASSSGYDRGKGAAYGYTF. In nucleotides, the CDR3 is TGTGCCAGCAGCTCGGGTTATGACAGGGGGAAAGGGGCCGCATATGGCTACACCTTC.

CDR3 in amino acids: CASSQDSGLNTEAFF. The CDR3 bases are TGCGCCAGCAGCCAAGATTCAGGGCTAAACACTGAAGCTTTCTTT. The chain links TRBV4-3 to TRBJ1-1, with D perhaps matching TRBD1 (5 bases). The CDR3 has 15 residues. Trimming removed 0 bases at V and 2 bases at J, with 10 bases between. Germline V lookup: CDR1 LGHNA, CDR2 YSLEER.

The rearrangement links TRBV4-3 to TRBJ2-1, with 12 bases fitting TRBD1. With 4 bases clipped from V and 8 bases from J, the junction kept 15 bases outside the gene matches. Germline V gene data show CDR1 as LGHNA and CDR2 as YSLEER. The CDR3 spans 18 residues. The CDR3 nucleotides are TGCGCCAGCAGCCGTAACACCGGGACAGGGGGCCCCCTCCATGAGCAGTTCTTC. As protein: CASSRNTGTGGPLHEQFF.

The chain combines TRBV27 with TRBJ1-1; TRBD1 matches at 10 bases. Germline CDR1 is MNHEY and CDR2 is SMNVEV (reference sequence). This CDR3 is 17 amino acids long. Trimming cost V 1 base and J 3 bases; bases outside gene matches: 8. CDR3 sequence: CASSLYRTGGTDTEAFF. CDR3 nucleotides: TGTGCCAGCAGTTTATACCGGACAGGGGGGACGGACACTGAAGCTTTCTTT.

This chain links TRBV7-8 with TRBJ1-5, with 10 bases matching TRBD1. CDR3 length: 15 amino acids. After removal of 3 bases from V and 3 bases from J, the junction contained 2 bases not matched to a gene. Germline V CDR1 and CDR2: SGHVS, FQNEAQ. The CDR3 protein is CASSLGQGFNQPQHF. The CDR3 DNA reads TGTGCCAGCAGCTTGGGACAGGGGTTCAATCAGCCCCAGCATTTT.

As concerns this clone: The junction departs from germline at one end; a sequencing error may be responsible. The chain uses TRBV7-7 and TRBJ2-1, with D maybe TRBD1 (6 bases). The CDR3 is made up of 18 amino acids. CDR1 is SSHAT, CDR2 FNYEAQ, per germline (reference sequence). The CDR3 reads CASSPILGRGSSYNEQFF. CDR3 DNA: TGTGCTAGCAGCCCAATCCTGGGTAGGGGGAGCTCCTACAATGAGCAGTTCTTC.

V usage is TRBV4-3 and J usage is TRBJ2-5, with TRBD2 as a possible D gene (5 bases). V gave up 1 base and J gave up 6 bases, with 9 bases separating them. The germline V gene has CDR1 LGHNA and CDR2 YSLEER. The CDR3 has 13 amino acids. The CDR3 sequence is CASSQALAKTQYF. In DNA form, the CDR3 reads TGCGCCAGCAGCCAAGCGCTAGCCAAGACCCAGTACTTC.